This record concerns one TCR beta chain sequence. Its target is unknown. One end of the junction fails to match germline, which may point to a read error. The PCR ran on 60 Vbeta and 13 Jbeta primers. Assay: immunoSEQ multiplex PCR; the TCRdb copy retains only in-frame clones and omits some. Of under 150,000 clones detected, roughly 88% appear once; the ten largest clones hold approximately 2.6%. This sample stems from a study of cytomegalovirus exposure and HLA in healthy donors. Findings of the study overall: When a later analysis compared HLA-associated TCR beta chains with equally common others, the HLA-associated chains turned out to be more clonally expanded and to have lower generation probabilities. TCR sequences were mostly rare, though some public TCRs occurred in many donors. One later analysis reportedly identified an Asian-associated ancestry cluster that showed fewer N-insertions than the roughly 700-donor mean.

Germline V lookup: CDR1 SGHNT, CDR2 YYREEE (reference sequence). The CDR3 sequence is 12 residues long. What was sequenced was PBMCs. This sequence was found in a man aged 50 to 60 in good health and CMV-seronegative. The genes are TRBV5-4 and TRBJ2-5, with D perhaps matching TRBD1 (6 bases). Here the CDR3 DNA reads TGTGCCAGCAGGTTGGGGGCAGAGACCCAGTACTTC. It encodes CASRLGAETQYF.